This TCR beta chain was retrieved from a study of neurological immune-mediated disorders. From germline, CDR1 is SGHVS and CDR2 FQNEAQ. Trimming cost V 1 base and J 14 bases; bases outside gene matches: 9. The CDR3 extends over 13 amino acids. Using its own MiXCR run on the 5' RACE reads, TCRdb lists one record per CDR3 protein. Among approximately 36,000 distinct CDR3 sequences listed, about 14% were seen once. This clonotype appeared many times. Sequencing was done on a sample of PBMCs. The chain is built from TRBV7-8 and TRBJ2-3; 7 bases map to TRBD1. The receptor's source is a woman aged 45 to 65 with HTLV-1-associated myelopathy (HAM/TSP). CDR3 nucleotide sequence: TGTGCCAGCAGCTTAGGAGCGAGGGACAGCGGGTATTTT. It translates to CASSLGARDSGYF.